This T cell receptor (beta chain) was sequenced during a study of cytomegalovirus exposure and HLA in healthy donors listed by TCRdb under 2017. As for the study more broadly: The 500 to 700 repertoires of the first cohort and the roughly 110 validation repertoires were produced on the same platform, according to a later analysis. The study aimed to test whether signatures of past pathogen exposure could be identified by cataloging public T cell receptors. In addition to the first cohort of 666 subjects, a separate validation cohort of 120 different subjects was used. The study combined high-throughput TCR immunosequencing, statistical association of individual TCRs with disease status, and machine learning to predict cytomegalovirus infection status. The research as a whole found: A later analysis found that TCRs clustered in the first cohort also tended to co-occur in the 100 to 150 validation repertoires, with approximately 94% of cluster scores above 0. It was suggested by the authors that the approach could potentially be generalized to other disease states and immunological phenotypes. In both the original and validation cohorts, the classifier was reported to diagnose cytomegalovirus status with high specificity and sensitivity. In vitro tests confirmed that a few of the cytomegalovirus-associated TCR beta chains recognize cytomegalovirus antigens. Most TCR sequences were seen in very few donors, while some public TCRs were found in many individuals. A later analysis had no HLA typing for the validation cohort, so co-occurrence there was scored across all 110 or so repertoires. In the study, about 150 TCR beta chains were listed as associated with cytomegalovirus.

There are 15 amino acids in the CDR3, from cysteine to phenylalanine inclusive. The only DNA kept is the CDR3, 45 bases in frame from the first base. For CDR1 and CDR2, the germline V gene (reference sequence) lists MNHEY and SMNVEV. V is trimmed back by 5 bases and J by 5 bases, and the junction contains 9 bases that no gene match accounts for. The donors belonged to the validation cohort of approximately 130 subjects, which was separate from the roughly 700-subject first cohort. Library generation was performed with the immunoSEQ multiplex PCR assay. Regarding the original processing steps: A statistical classification framework was built for diagnosing cytomegalovirus status from the catalog of TCR beta chain sequences. What TCRdb holds here is the immuneACCESS table cut down to in-frame rearrangements. Part of the clones is not present; checked against another copy, under half of the missing clones reflect an unresolved V gene, and the others are unexplained. For V, J and clone size, that table is used; D and trimming come from the DNA. Within this sample are 50,000 to 65,000 clones, with 90% to 96% of them counted one time only. The ten largest account for approximately 1.2% of the sample.

Regarding this clone: The antigen this receptor binds is unknown. The sample holds no much larger clone one base away, and base qualities are not on file.

The source of this sequence is a woman aged 18 to 35 in good health and CMV-seronegative. The material sequenced was PBMCs. This sequence uses TRBV27 and TRBJ2-1; TRBD1 lines up with 7 middle nucleotides. CDR3 region: CASSLGGSQNNEQFF. Read as DNA, the sequence is TGTGCCAGCAGTCTAGGGGGCAGCCAGAACAATGAGCAGTTCTTC.